This T cell receptor beta chain was recovered during a study of radiation and T cells in renal cell carcinoma. Produced via immunoSEQ multiplex PCR; TCRdb's table is partial and in-frame only. Seen here are 100,000 to 150,000 clones, 82% observed once, and the top ten hold under 4%. Time point defined: baseline pretreatment blood. As to treatment: 15 Gy SBRT to primary tumor, nephrectomy 4 weeks later. The sequences come from blood, collected from a patient whose treatment included radiotherapy and nephrectomy. This clonotype was obtained from a woman in her sixties with renal cell carcinoma.

The CDR3 DNA reads as TGTGCCAGTTCCCTCGGGCCACCCGGGCCCAGCTCCTACAATGAGCAGTTCTTC. It translates to CASSLGPPGPSSYNEQFF. The gene calls are TRBV19 and TRBJ2-1; D not certain. The germline V and J ends were trimmed by 8 bases and 0 bases, with 23 bases remaining between them. From germline, CDR1 is LNHDA and CDR2 SQIVND (reference sequence). CDR3 length equals 18 residues. Together with reference TRBV19 and TRBJ2-1, the CDR3 gives the full variable domain: DGGITQSPKYLFRKEGQNVTLSCEQNLNHDAMYWYRQDPGQGLRLIYYSQIVNDFQKGDIAEGYSVSREKKESFPLTVTSAQKNPTAFYLCASSLGPPGPSSYNEQFFGPGTRLTVL.